Listed below are T cell receptor beta chains from one sample, sequenced in a study of regulatory T cells in long-lasting Graves disease. One entry per CDR3 protein results from TCRdb running MiXCR on the multiplex PCR reads. Counted here are 310,000 or so distinct CDR3 sequences, 20% to 25% occurring once; the ten biggest clones make up approximately 53%. The sample consisted of peripheral blood mononuclear cells (PBMCs), taken when the disease was refractory, from a patient treated with antithyroid drugs. These receptors all stem from a female donor with Graves disease. CDR3s include the opening cysteine and the closing phenylalanine or tryptophan. The order of the fields is J gene, clone size, D gene, V gene, CDR3 DNA, CDR3 protein. A D gene is named only where the DNA matches it firmly. Expanded clones get a size class; other rows say once, few or many, or leave the size out.

J: TRBJ1-2; size: many; D: -; V: TRBV20-1; DNA: TGCAGTGCTAGAGATACGGCTTACCCCCACTATGGCTACACCTTC; CDR3: CSARDTAYPHYGYTF
J: TRBJ2-7; size: many; D: -; V: TRBV2; DNA: TGTGCCGGGAGGGACAACTCCTACGAGCAGTACTTC; CDR3: CAGRDNSYEQYF
J: TRBJ2-7; size: few; D: -; V: TRBV7-9; DNA: TGTGCCAGCGGGACCGGCCGCGAGCAGTACTTC; CDR3: CASGTGREQYF
J: TRBJ2-7; size: -; D: TRBD2; V: TRBV12-3/TRBV12-4; DNA: TGTGCCAGCAGTTTACGCGGGAGGGTTTACGAGCAGTACTTC; CDR3: CASSLRGRVYEQYF
J: TRBJ2-1; size: many; D: -; V: TRBV6-5; DNA: TGTGCCAGCAGTTACTCGAGCCAGGAGCCAATCAATGAGCAGTTCTTC; CDR3: CASSYSSQEPINEQFF
J: TRBJ1-1; size: many; D: TRBD1; V: TRBV27; DNA: TGTGCCAGCATGGACAGGGGTGACTTGAACACTGAAGCTTTCTTT; CDR3: CASMDRGDLNTEAFF
J: TRBJ1-1; size: few; D: -; V: TRBV29-1; DNA: TGCAGCGCAGGGGCATCCCTTATGAACACTGAAGCTTCCTTT; CDR3: CSAGASLMNTEASF
J: TRBJ2-2; size: -; D: TRBD1; V: TRBV14; DNA: TGTGCCAGCAGTCCTCGGGACAGGAACACCGGGGAGCTGTTTTTT; CDR3: CASSPRDRNTGELFF
J: TRBJ2-7; size: many; D: -; V: TRBV28; DNA: TGTGCCAGCAGTTTATTCTGGCGGGAGAAGGAAGGGGGATACGAGCAGTACTTC; CDR3: CASSLFWREKEGGYEQYF
J: TRBJ1-1; size: few; D: TRBD1; V: TRBV7-2; DNA: TGTGCCAGCAGCCTACAGGGGGACTTCACTGAAGCTTTCTTT; CDR3: CASSLQGDFTEAFF
J: TRBJ1-1; size: many; D: TRBD1; V: TRBV12-3/TRBV12-4; DNA: TGTGCCAGCAGTTTACGACAGGGGGCCACTGAAGCTTTCTTT; CDR3: CASSLRQGATEAFF
J: TRBJ2-7; size: -; D: TRBD2; V: TRBV5-4; DNA: TGTGCCAGCAGCTCCGCGGCAGGACTAGCCTACGAGCAGTACTTC; CDR3: CASSSAAGLAYEQYF
J: TRBJ2-3; size: few; D: -; V: TRBV11-3; DNA: TGTGCCAGCAGCTTAGATCGGTTCGGAGATACGCAGTATTTT; CDR3: CASSLDRFGDTQYF
J: TRBJ2-5; size: many; D: TRBD1; V: TRBV7-2; DNA: TGTGCCAGCAGCTTAGTTCACAGGGGGCCAGAGACCCAGTACTTC; CDR3: CASSLVHRGPETQYF
J: TRBJ1-5; size: many; D: -; V: TRBV7-8; DNA: TGTGCCAGCAGCTTAAGGACGTGGGGGCTTGAGGACAATCAGCCCCAGCATTTT; CDR3: CASSLRTWGLEDNQPQHF
J: TRBJ2-7; size: -; D: -; V: TRBV4-3; DNA: TGCGCCAGCAGCCAAGATCGAGAGGCCCCCTACGAGCAGTACTTC; CDR3: CASSQDREAPYEQYF
J: TRBJ2-3; size: -; D: -; V: TRBV15; DNA: TGTGCCACCAGCATCAGGGGCGGTACAGATACGCAGTATTTT; CDR3: CATSIRGGTDTQYF
J: TRBJ1-1; size: few; D: TRBD1; V: TRBV7-9; DNA: TGTGCCAGCAGACGCGGACAGGGTGAGACTGAAGCTTTCTTT; CDR3: CASRRGQGETEAFF
J: TRBJ2-7; size: many; D: TRBD2; V: TRBV28; DNA: TGTGCCACAGAGCGGGAGGACTCCTACGAGCAGTACTTC; CDR3: CATEREDSYEQYF
J: TRBJ2-7; size: -; D: -; V: TRBV6-2/TRBV6-3; DNA: TGTGCCAGCAGTTACTCCCCACAGTACTCCTACGAGCAGTACTTC; CDR3: CASSYSPQYSYEQYF
J: TRBJ1-6; size: -; D: TRBD1; V: TRBV6-1; DNA: TGTGCCAGCAGAGGGGGACAGGGGTCCTCACCCCTCCACTTT; CDR3: CASRGGQGSSPLHF
J: TRBJ2-5; size: few; D: -; V: TRBV4-3; DNA: TGCGCCAGCAGCCAAGATACGGCGAAAGAGACCCAGTACTTC; CDR3: CASSQDTAKETQYF
J: TRBJ1-1; size: -; D: TRBD1; V: TRBV18; DNA: TGTGCCAGCTCACCTGGACAGGGTACAAAAGCTTTCTTT; CDR3: CASSPGQGTKAFF
J: TRBJ2-7; size: -; D: -; V: TRBV27; DNA: TGTGCCAGCAGTTTAAAGGGCCGAGACTACGAGCAGTACTTC; CDR3: CASSLKGRDYEQYF
J: TRBJ2-7; size: -; D: -; V: TRBV29-1; DNA: TGCAGCGTTGTAACGAACTACGAGCAGTACTTC; CDR3: CSVVTNYEQYF
J: TRBJ1-5; size: many; D: -; V: TRBV7-2; DNA: TGTGCCAGCAGCTTAACCGGGTTCCAGCCCCAGCATTTT; CDR3: CASSLTGFQPQHF
J: TRBJ2-7; size: -; D: -; V: TRBV7-9; DNA: TGTGCCAGCAGCCTTCGGGTGGCAGGCTCCTACGAGCAGTACTTC; CDR3: CASSLRVAGSYEQYF
J: TRBJ2-1; size: -; D: -; V: TRBV2; DNA: TGTGCCAGCAGCACCGTTGTTGGGGGCCATGAGCAGTTCTTC; CDR3: CASSTVVGGHEQFF